Shown below are 22 T cell receptor beta chains from a single sample sequenced in a study of spatial heterogeneity in lung cancer. One entry per CDR3 protein, called by TCRdb with MiXCR from the 5' RACE reads. The sample carries 45,000 to 55,000 distinct CDR3 sequences, roughly 5.7% recorded once. Time point indicated: sample taken at primary tumor resection. Whole RNA from tumor, nontumor lung or frozen PBMC was sequenced unsorted. Source: PBMCs, taken at surgery. Receptors originate from a male donor with early-stage non-small cell lung cancer.

This clonotype came up many times. The rearrangement uses TRBV6-2 or TRBV6-3 and TRBJ2-1; no clear D. Germline V gives CDR1 MNHEY, CDR2 SVGEGT. V lost 6 bases and J 7 bases, leaving 19 bases between the germline ends. The CDR3 covers 15 residues. The CDR3 sequence is CASSQVGLGPNEQFF. Written as DNA, the CDR3 is TGTGCCAGCAGCCAAGTGGGCCTCGGGCCTAATGAGCAGTTCTTC.

This clonotype was observed at least ten times. This chain connects TRBV7-9 to TRBJ2-7; D tentatively fits TRBD1 or TRBD2 (6 bases each). The CDR3 has 14 residues. The V gene's germline CDR1 is SEHNR and CDR2 FQNEAQ (reference sequence). V was trimmed by 5 bases and J by 6 bases, leaving 17 bases between them. CDR3 sequence reads: CASSPITGGSEQYF. The CDR3 DNA sequence: TGTGCCAGCAGCCCGATAACCGGGGGCAGCGAGCAGTACTTC.

This clonotype has at least ten counts. The chain recombines TRBV5-6 with TRBJ1-6; D is ambiguous. Germline V gives CDR1 SGHDT, CDR2 YYEEEE. Trimming cost V 5 bases and J 2 bases, with 14 bases left between them. This CDR3 comprises 16 residues. CDR3 residues: CASSHYWDTYNSPLHF. The DNA of the CDR3 is TGTGCCAGCAGTCATTATTGGGATACCTATAATTCACCCCTCCACTTT.

This clonotype was picked up many times. The chain has TRBV7-2 and TRBJ2-3; possibly TRBD2 for D (5 bases). Trimming took off 5 bases at V and 4 bases at J, with 10 bases between the two ends. The CDR3 sequence is 13 residues long. CDR1 SGHTA and CDR2 FQGNSA come from the germline V gene. CDR3 bases: TGTGCCAGCAGCGCAGCTAGCCCAGATACGCAGTATTTT. It codes for CASSAASPDTQYF.

The sample holds a few counts of this clonotype. The DNA of the CDR3 is TGCAGTGCTAGAGAGGTGGGAGGATACACAGATACGCAGTATTTT. This gives the protein CSAREVGGYTDTQYF. The genes are TRBV20-1 and TRBJ2-3; a possible D gene is TRBD2 (6 bases). CDR1 DFQATT and CDR2 SNEGSKA come from the germline V gene (reference sequence). The CDR3 runs to 15 residues. V was clipped by 0 bases and J by 2 bases, with 12 bases between them.

This clonotype has ten or more counts. This chain uses TRBV20-1 with TRBJ2-7; D uncertain. Germline CDR1 is DFQATT and CDR2 is SNEGSKA (reference sequence). CDR3 length equals 14 residues. The ends were cut back, 0 bases at V and 3 bases at J, with 12 bases in the middle. The CDR3 sequence: CSARDGRTFYEQYF. The CDR3 region has the DNA TGCAGTGCTAGAGATGGAAGAACCTTCTACGAGCAGTACTTC.

By proportion, this clonotype is medium-sized (0.01 to 0.1%). The chain is built from TRBV4-3 and TRBJ2-7, with D possibly TRBD2 on 6 matching bases. CDR1 LGHNA and CDR2 YSLEER come from the germline V gene. Trimming removed 0 bases at V and 4 bases at J, with 13 bases between. The CDR3 runs to 15 residues. The CDR3 sequence: CASSQDTGSAYEQYF. The DNA for the CDR3 is TGCGCCAGCAGCCAAGATACCGGGAGTGCGTACGAGCAGTACTTC.

This clonotype was counted ten times or more. The chain combines TRBV19 with TRBJ2-4; 9 nucleotides agree with TRBD2. The CDR3 has 15 amino acids. The trim removed 9 bases at V and 2 bases at J, leaving 8 bases unmatched. Germline CDR1 and CDR2: LNHDA and SQIVND (reference sequence). CDR3 in DNA: TGTGCCAGCTCTGTAGCGGGAGTGACCAAAAACATTCAGTACTTC. Its protein product is CASSVAGVTKNIQYF.

This clonotype showed up many times. The gene calls are TRBV20-1 and TRBJ2-7; D gene unclear. The CDR3 totals 13 residues. The germline V gene encodes CDR1 DFQATT and CDR2 SNEGSKA (reference sequence). The V gene lost 3 bases and the J gene lost 3 bases, with 12 bases spanning the gap. The CDR3 loop reads CSASSATDYEQYF. The CDR3 region has the DNA TGCAGTGCTAGTTCAGCGACTGACTACGAGCAGTACTTC.

This clonotype was counted between two and nine times. The chain uses TRBV24-1 and TRBJ2-7; 7 positions agree with TRBD2. This CDR3 region has 14 residues. Unmatched junction bases numbered 7, after V lost 4 bases and J lost 5 bases. The germline V gene encodes CDR1 KGHDR and CDR2 SFDVKD. The CDR3 loop is CATSEGGGSNEQYF. CDR3 DNA sequence: TGTGCCACCAGTGAAGGCGGCGGGAGTAACGAGCAGTACTTC.

There are a few counts of this clonotype. The V gene is TRBV29-1, the J gene TRBJ2-3, with D possibly TRBD1 on 5 matching bases. CDR3 size: 13 residues. Between the trimmed V and J ends, which lost 7 bases and 1 base, there was a span of 12 bases. From germline, CDR1 is SQVTM and CDR2 ANQGSEA. This chain's CDR3 is CSGDRGGTDTQYF. In DNA form, the CDR3 reads TGCAGCGGCGACAGAGGCGGCACAGATACGCAGTATTTT.

This clonotype was seen ten or more times. The chain is built from TRBV5-1 and TRBJ2-3, with TRBD2 matching over 13 bases. The CDR3 is 19 amino acids. The V segment lost 2 bases and the J segment 4 bases; nucleotides outside the gene matches: 13. The germline CDR1 and CDR2 sequences are SGHRS and YFSETQ. CDR3 amino acids: CASSLGRLGLAGEADTQYF. CDR3 sequence (DNA): TGCGCCAGCAGCTTAGGAAGACTAGGACTAGCGGGAGAGGCAGATACGCAGTATTTT.

This clonotype has a count of ten or more. This rearrangement joins TRBV5-5 to TRBJ1-2; perhaps TRBD1 as D (5 bases). The CDR3 length is 14 residues. With 4 bases removed from V and 4 bases from J, the gap between germline ends came to 14 bases. CDR1 is SGHKS and CDR2 is YYEKEE in the germline V gene (reference sequence). In DNA, the CDR3 is TGTGCCAGCAGCCCGGGTGCGGGGGGCTATGGCTACACCTTC. Translated: CASSPGAGGYGYTF.

In its sample, this clonotype was seen many times. The rearrangement uses TRBV5-1 and TRBJ2-4, with 11 bases that match TRBD2. The V gene's germline CDR1 is SGHRS and CDR2 YFSETQ. The V and J ends lost 0 bases and 1 base, in that order; junction bases with no gene match: 12. The CDR3 is 20 amino acids. In DNA form, the CDR3 reads TGCGCCAGCAGCTTGGTGACTAGCGGGGTTCAGGCGATTGCCAAAAACATTCAGTACTTC. Translated, it gives CASSLVTSGVQAIAKNIQYF.

This clonotype was counted at least ten times. The V and J genes are TRBV10-3 and TRBJ2-3; 7 nucleotides line up with TRBD2. Germline V gene lookup returns CDR1 ENHRY and CDR2 SYGVKD. The CDR3 covers 16 residues. J gave up 0 bases and V 7 bases, and 10 bases lay outside the gene matches. The CDR3, as DNA: TGTGCCATCAACGAGGGACTATCGGGTAGCACAGATACGCAGTATTTT. Translated, it gives CAINEGLSGSTDTQYF.

This clonotype was seen repeatedly, ten times or more. V usage is TRBV5-6 and J usage is TRBJ1-4; TRBD1 might be the D (5 bases). With 6 bases removed from V and 8 bases from J, the gap between germline ends came to 14 bases. There are 13 residues in the CDR3. Germline V lookup: CDR1 SGHDT, CDR2 YYEEEE. The DNA for the CDR3 is TGTGCCAGCAACACCATTCAGGGCGAAAAACTGTTTTTT. Translating it yields CASNTIQGEKLFF.

The sample holds many counts of this clonotype. The chain employs TRBV7-9 and TRBJ2-2, with D possibly being TRBD2 (5 bases). CDR3 length: 13 amino acids. With 11 bases removed from V and 7 bases from J, the gap between germline ends came to 17 bases. The V gene's germline CDR1 is SEHNR and CDR2 FQNEAQ (reference sequence). The CDR3 is CAVGQVRGGELFF. The CDR3 coding sequence is TGTGCCGTCGGCCAGGTTCGGGGCGGGGAGCTGTTTTTT.

Many counts were recorded for this clonotype. The junction differs from germline at one of its ends, possibly a read error. The CDR3, as DNA: TGTGCTAGCAGCCCCGGGTGGGAGACCCAGTACTTC. It codes for CASSPGWETQYF. The chain has TRBV7-7 and TRBJ2-5; D is undetermined. The CDR3 is 12 residues long. CDR1 SSHAT and CDR2 FNYEAQ come from the germline V gene (reference sequence).

This clonotype was detected many times. The chain couples TRBV6-6 to TRBJ2-1; D might be TRBD1 (6 bases). The CDR3 length is 14 residues. Germline CDR1 is MNHNY and CDR2 is SVGAGI (reference sequence). Trimming cost V 2 bases and J 7 bases, with 12 bases left between them. The CDR3 DNA is TGTGCCAGCAGTTACAGGGGGTTAATGAATGAGCAGTTCTTC. Its protein is CASSYRGLMNEQFF.

This clonotype was observed many times. The V call is TRBV12-3 or TRBV12-4, the J call TRBJ2-7, with TRBD1 as a possible D gene (5 bases). The germline V and J ends were trimmed by 5 bases and 6 bases, with 20 bases remaining between them. The CDR3 contains 15 residues. The chain's CDR3 is CASSHRQTAVGEQYF. The DNA of the CDR3 is TGTGCCAGCAGTCACCGACAGACGGCGGTTGGCGAGCAGTACTTC.

This clonotype appeared many times. J is TRBJ1-1 and V is TRBV20-1; possibly TRBD1 for D (6 bases). This CDR3 spans 13 amino acids. From germline, CDR1 is DFQATT and CDR2 SNEGSKA (reference sequence). Between the trimmed V and J ends, which lost 6 bases and 0 bases, there was a span of 11 bases. The CDR3 here is CSASGHLNTEAFF. The CDR3 bases are TGCAGTGCGTCGGGACACTTGAACACTGAAGCTTTCTTT.

There are many counts of this clonotype. This chain uses TRBV20-1 with TRBJ1-1; the D gene is possibly TRBD1 (5 bases). Trimming stripped 2 bases from V and 4 bases from J, with 11 bases between. The CDR3 sequence is 13 residues long. Germline V gene lookup returns CDR1 DFQATT and CDR2 SNEGSKA (reference sequence). CDR3 DNA: TGCAGTGCTAGACTGTCTGGGGGCACTGAAGCTTTCTTT. Protein product: CSARLSGGTEAFF.